The 29 T cell receptor beta chains below all came from one sample that was sequenced in a study of identical twins. TCRdb independently ran MiXCR on the 5' RACE reads; one entry per CDR3 protein. The table has hundreds of thousands of distinct CDR3 sequences, 5.5% to 6.5% seen once. What was sequenced was naive T cells sorted from blood. The receptors here all came from a man between 18 and 29 years old in good health.

This clonotype was observed at least ten times. The chain links TRBV6-1 to TRBJ1-6; the D is unclear. Germline CDR1 is MNHNS and CDR2 is SASEGT. The CDR3 totals 13 residues. V was clipped by 0 bases and J by 6 bases, with 3 bases between them. CDR3: CASSEASNSPLHF. The CDR3 DNA is TGTGCCAGCAGTGAAGCGTCTAATTCACCCCTCCACTTT.

This clonotype appeared many times. V usage is TRBV20-1 and J usage is TRBJ2-7; D not resolved. Trimming took 0 bases from V and 0 from J, leaving 6 bases between them. Germline V gene data show CDR1 as DFQATT and CDR2 as SNEGSKA (reference sequence). CDR3 length equals 13 residues. The chain's CDR3 is CSARDSNSYEQYV. The CDR3 DNA reads as TGCAGTGCTAGAGATTCCAACTCCTACGAGCAGTACGTC.

This clonotype was observed a handful of times. The chain links TRBV15 to TRBJ2-1, with D possibly TRBD2 on 5 matching bases. CDR1 and CDR2 (germline): LNHNV, YYDKDF (reference sequence). With 5 bases removed from V and 2 bases from J, the gap between germline ends came to 22 bases. The CDR3 loop spans 18 amino acids. CDR3: CATSDTQRASFPYNEQFF. In DNA, the CDR3 is TGTGCCACCAGCGATACCCAGAGGGCTAGTTTTCCCTACAATGAGCAGTTCTTC. Full variable domain (remainder filled in from reference TRBV15 and TRBJ2-1): DAMVIQNPRYQVTQFGKPVTLSCSQTLNHNVMYWYQQKSSQAPKLLFHYYDKDFNNEADTPDNFQSRRPNTSFCFLDIRSPGLGDTAMYLCATSDTQRASFPYNEQFFGPGTRLTVL.

This clonotype has more than one count but fewer than ten. This chain links TRBV6-1 with TRBJ2-3; tentative D call: TRBD1 (7 bases). Germline V lookup: CDR1 MNHNS, CDR2 SASEGT. The CDR3 is 15 amino acids. Trimming stripped 7 bases from V and 5 bases from J, with 19 bases between. CDR3 residues: CASTQGGGPVDTQYF. The CDR3 DNA reads TGTGCCAGCACCCAGGGGGGCGGTCCTGTAGATACGCAGTATTTT.

This clonotype was detected many times. This chain connects TRBV29-1 to TRBJ2-2; tentatively, D is TRBD1 (6 bases). CDR3 length equals 15 residues. The germline V and J ends were trimmed by 7 bases and 4 bases, with 19 bases remaining between them. The germline gives CDR1 SQVTM, CDR2 ANQGSEA. The CDR3 sequence is CSARFTGLGTGELFF. The CDR3 coding sequence is TGCAGCGCCCGATTCACAGGGTTGGGCACCGGGGAGCTGTTTTTT.

About this clonotype: A single base separates this from a much larger clone, so it may be a read error. The chain carries TRBV6-6 and TRBJ2-7; 7 nucleotides line up with TRBD1. Looked up from germline, CDR1 is MNHNY and CDR2 is SVGAGI (reference sequence). This CDR3 has 13 residues. CDR3 residues: CASSSGQSYEQSF. The CDR3 region has the DNA TGTGCCAGCAGTTCGGGACAGAGCTACGAGCAGTCCTTC.

This clonotype was detected many times. V gene TRBV20-1 combines with J gene TRBJ2-7, with D perhaps matching TRBD1 (6 bases). The germline V gene has CDR1 DFQATT and CDR2 SNEGSKA (reference sequence). Between the trimmed V and J ends, which lost 5 bases and 6 bases, there was a span of 20 bases. CDR3 length: 14 amino acids. The CDR3 DNA is TGCAGTGCTCGCAACAGGGTAGGCCCTCTCGAGCAGTACTTC. Its translation is CSARNRVGPLEQYF.

This clonotype was recorded many times. V usage is TRBV11-2 and J usage is TRBJ2-1; either TRBD1 or TRBD2 may fit D (5 bases each). This CDR3 region has 18 residues. CDR1 is SGHAT and CDR2 is FQNNGV in the germline V gene. Trimming took 5 bases from V and 7 from J, leaving 27 bases between them. Written as DNA, the CDR3 is TGTGCCAGCAGCCCCCGCAAAGGATCTGGTAACTGGGGGAATGAGCAGTTCTTC. Protein product: CASSPRKGSGNWGNEQFF.

This clonotype was seen at least ten times. The V call is TRBV18, the J call TRBJ1-1; D uncertain. Germline assignment: CDR1 KGHSH and CDR2 LQKENI. Trimming took 1 base from V and 3 from J, leaving 12 bases between them. The CDR3 is 15 residues long. The CDR3 sequence is CASSPLPGEDTEAFF. CDR3 sequence (DNA): TGTGCCAGCTCACCACTGCCAGGTGAGGACACTGAAGCTTTCTTT.

This clonotype was seen ten or more times. CDR3 protein: CAISESVETQYF. CDR3 bases: TGTGCCATCAGTGAGTCGGTGGAGACCCAGTACTTC. The genes are TRBV10-3 and TRBJ2-5; D gene ambiguous. CDR1 and CDR2 (germline): ENHRY, SYGVKD. V was shortened by 0 bases and J by 5 bases, with 4 bases between the two germline ends. The CDR3 spans 12 residues.

This clonotype appeared many times. The V gene is TRBV3-1, the J gene TRBJ2-7; possibly TRBD1 for D (5 bases). The V end was cut by 1 base, the J end by 2 bases, with 6 bases between. Germline CDR1 is LGHDT and CDR2 is YNNKEL (reference sequence). CDR3 length: 13 amino acids. This CDR3 reads CASSQGQTYEQYV. In nucleotides, the CDR3 is TGTGCCAGCAGCCAAGGACAGACCTACGAGCAGTACGTC.

The V call is TRBV5-5, the J call TRBJ2-7, with 7 bases lining up with TRBD1. The CDR3 contains 18 residues. Per germline, CDR1 SGHKS and CDR2 YYEKEE (reference sequence). Germline trimming cut 0 bases from V and 0 bases from J; bases unmatched to any gene: 12. This chain's CDR3 is CASSLENGDRAFSYEQYV. For the CDR3, the DNA is TGTGCCAGCAGCTTGGAAAACGGGGACAGAGCCTTCTCCTACGAGCAGTACGTC.

This clonotype was found a few times. The V gene is TRBV12-3 or TRBV12-4, the J gene TRBJ2-2; D perhaps matches TRBD2 (5 bases). The CDR3 covers 14 residues. Trimming left V 11 bases short and J 3 bases short, with 16 bases between. In DNA form, the CDR3 reads TGTGCCGTTCAACTAGTAACCGACACCGGGGAGCTGTTTTTT. Translation: CAVQLVTDTGELFF.

In its sample, this clonotype was seen many times. This sequence joins TRBV12-3 or TRBV12-4 and TRBJ2-1; 14 bases line up with TRBD2. Trimming removed 7 bases from V and 10 bases from J; junction bases left unmatched: 6. This CDR3 has 14 amino acids. The CDR3 loop reads CASINGLAGGEQFF. The CDR3 bases are TGTGCCAGCATTAACGGACTAGCGGGAGGAGAGCAGTTCTTC.

This chain joins TRBV29-1 and TRBJ2-2, with 8 nucleotides matching TRBD1. J gave up 2 bases and V 2 bases, and 13 bases lay outside the gene matches. Germline values: CDR1 SQVTM, CDR2 ANQGSEA. This CDR3 has 18 residues. DNA for the CDR3: TGCAGCGTTGAACTAGCTACGGGACAGGCACCTAACACCGGGGAGCTGTTTTTT. Protein sequence: CSVELATGQAPNTGELFF.

This clonotype was counted only a few times. V is TRBV27 and J is TRBJ2-6; 12 nucleotides align to TRBD1. V lost 3 bases to trimming and J lost 2 bases; unmatched junction nucleotides: 2. Per the germline V gene, CDR1 is MNHEY and CDR2 is SMNVEV (reference sequence). This CDR3 is built from 17 residues. In DNA form, the CDR3 reads TGTGCCAGCAGTTTCGGGACAGGGGGCGCTGGGGCCAACGTCCTGACTTTC. It specifies CASSFGTGGAGANVLTF.

The gene calls are TRBV20-1 and TRBJ2-7; TRBD1 is a possible D gene (5 bases). Germline CDR1 DFQATT, CDR2 SNEGSKA (reference sequence). This CDR3 comprises 16 residues. The ends were cut back, 0 bases at V and 6 bases at J, with 21 bases in the middle. This CDR3 is CSARDLGATSWGEQYV. DNA of the CDR3: TGCAGTGCTAGAGATCTAGGGGCAACTTCGTGGGGCGAGCAGTACGTC.

This chain links TRBV7-2 with TRBJ1-4; D possibly corresponds to TRBD1 (6 bases). The germline V gene has CDR1 SGHTA and CDR2 FQGNSA. The CDR3 runs 15 residues. Trimming removed 5 bases from V and 7 bases from J, with 17 bases in between. CDR3 protein: CASSPGFGGGEKLFF. The CDR3 DNA is TGTGCCAGCAGCCCCGGGTTTGGGGGCGGTGAAAAACTGTTTTTT.

This clonotype was counted ten times or more. The V gene is TRBV20-1, the J gene TRBJ2-1; the D gene is possibly TRBD1 (5 bases). The V end was cut by 2 bases, the J end by 6 bases, with 8 bases between. The CDR3 is 12 residues long. CDR1 and CDR2 (germline): DFQATT, SNEGSKA (reference sequence). CDR3 residues: CSARSRGNEQFF. In DNA form, the CDR3 reads TGCAGTGCTAGATCAAGGGGCAATGAGCAGTTCTTC.

The chain combines TRBV12-3 or TRBV12-4 with TRBJ2-5, with unresolved D. Trimming stripped 7 bases from V and 5 bases from J, with 11 bases between. This CDR3 has 12 residues. CDR3 DNA: TGTGCCAGCAATGTAAACTGGGAGACCCAGTACTTC. Its translation is CASNVNWETQYF.

This clonotype was detected many times. The chain uses TRBV29-1 and TRBJ1-2; D unresolved. The V and J ends lost 1 base and 4 bases respectively, with 7 bases between them. This CDR3 has 12 amino acids. The germline gives CDR1 SQVTM, CDR2 ANQGSEA. The CDR3 nucleotides read TGCAGCGTTGAAGGGGTCCGCTATGGCTACACCTTC. This encodes CSVEGVRYGYTF.

This clonotype has a handful of counts. The gene calls are TRBV24-1 and TRBJ2-5, with D possibly being TRBD1 (6 bases). V gave up 7 bases and J gave up 3 bases, with 8 bases separating them. Germline loops: CDR1 KGHDR, CDR2 SFDVKD. The CDR3 has 12 residues. In DNA, the CDR3 is TGTGCCACCAGGGGGGCTGAAGAGACCCAGTACTTC. This gives the protein CATRGAEETQYF.

The rearrangement uses TRBV12-3 or TRBV12-4 and TRBJ1-2; TRBD1 aligns across 8 bases. V lost 4 bases to trimming and J lost 8 bases; unmatched junction nucleotides: 3. This CDR3 has 12 residues. The CDR3: CASSSGGWGYTF. The CDR3, as DNA: TGTGCCAGCAGTTCAGGGGGCTGGGGCTACACCTTC.

This clonotype was recorded at least ten times. The chain combines TRBV29-1 with TRBJ1-2; 7 nucleotides match TRBD1. Germline V gives CDR1 SQVTM, CDR2 ANQGSEA. V was pared by 4 bases and J by 4 bases, with 3 bases of the junction left unmatched. The CDR3 sequence is 12 residues long. Here the CDR3 reads CSVGTGGYGYTF. The CDR3 coding sequence is TGCAGCGTTGGGACAGGCGGCTATGGCTACACCTTC.

This clonotype was counted at least ten times. CDR3 residues: CASTLMTGPGSTDTQYF. In nucleotides, the CDR3 is TGTGCCAGCACCCTGATGACAGGCCCGGGTAGCACAGATACGCAGTATTTT. V and J are TRBV11-3 and TRBJ2-3; TRBD1 is a possible D gene (6 bases). Germline CDR1 reads SGHNT; CDR2 reads YENEEA. The CDR3 covers 17 residues. Trimming took off 7 bases at V and 0 bases at J, with 20 bases between the two ends.

This clonotype was counted a few times. One end of the junction is discordant with germline, which a read error may explain. V and J are TRBV7-2 and TRBJ2-1; 14 bases line up with TRBD2. CDR3 length: 14 amino acids. Germline-derived CDR1 and CDR2 are SGHTA and FQGNSA. CDR3 loop: CASSPGTSGSSRVF. In nucleotides, the CDR3 is TGTGCCAGCAGCCCAGGGACTAGCGGGAGTTCCCGGGTCTTC.

This clonotype was picked up many times. The chain links TRBV5-1 to TRBJ2-7; D might be TRBD2 (5 bases). Looked up from germline, CDR1 is SGHRS and CDR2 is YFSETQ. Trimming took off 2 bases at V and 4 bases at J, with 10 bases between the two ends. This CDR3 region has 13 residues. The CDR3 here is CASSLRTSYEQYF. The DNA for the CDR3 is TGCGCCAGCAGCTTAAGGACTTCTTACGAGCAGTACTTC. Drawing the rest from reference TRBV5-1 and TRBJ2-7, the complete variable domain is KAGVTQTPRYLIKTRGQQVTLSCSPISGHRSVSWYQQTPGQGLQFLFEYFSETQRNKGNFPGRFSGRQFSNSRSEMNVSTLELGDSALYLCASSLRTSYEQYFGPGTRLTVT.

Only a few counts were recorded for this clonotype. This rearrangement joins TRBV20-1 to TRBJ1-4, with D possibly matching TRBD1 (6 bases). V was cut by 1 base and J by 2 bases, with 11 bases left in between. The CDR3 covers 15 residues. Germline assignment: CDR1 DFQATT and CDR2 SNEGSKA (reference sequence). The CDR3 loop reads CSARAPQGTNEKLFF. DNA for the CDR3: TGCAGTGCTAGAGCCCCCCAGGGGACTAATGAAAAACTGTTTTTT.

This clonotype came up a few times. The rearrangement uses TRBV3-1 and TRBJ2-1; TRBD1 matches 7 bases. CDR1 LGHDT and CDR2 YNNKEL come from the germline V gene (reference sequence). The CDR3 extends over 18 amino acids. The ends lost 1 base at V and 2 bases at J; junction bases unmatched: 11. The chain's CDR3 is CASSQAGAWDRPYNEQFF. The CDR3 coding sequence is TGTGCCAGCAGCCAAGCAGGGGCCTGGGACAGACCCTACAATGAGCAGTTCTTC.